Listed below are T cell receptor beta chains from one sample, sequenced in a study of T-cell memory formation after mild COVID-19. Each CDR3 protein gets one entry after TCRdb re-called the 5' RACE reads with MiXCR. The sample has hundreds of thousands of distinct CDR3 sequences, approximately 15% seen once. The specimen sequenced was PBMCs or a T cell subset sorted from them (not recorded which). The receptors here all came from a man between 18 and 35 years old who had mild COVID-19 (a few samples of this study predate the infection). Cell type and time point are not known. CDR3s include the opening cysteine and the closing phenylalanine or tryptophan. Each record gives: J gene, clone size, V gene, D gene, CDR3 DNA, CDR3 protein. D genes are given only for firm matches. Part of the rows lack a size; the others show once, few, many or a class for expanded clones.

TRBJ2-5,many,TRBV29-1,TRBD2,TGCAGCGTGGGGACTAGCGGGGGAGTAGAGACCCAGTACTTC,CSVGTSGGVETQYF
TRBJ2-5,few,TRBV12-3/TRBV12-4,.,TGTGCCAGCACCCGCTCGGGCCAAGAGACCCAGTACTTC,CASTRSGQETQYF
TRBJ2-1,.,TRBV6-1,TRBD2,TGTGCCAGCAGTGTACTGGCGGGGGGTTCGAATGAGCAGTTCTTC,CASSVLAGGSNEQFF
TRBJ1-1,many,TRBV4-1,.,TGCGCCAGCAGCCTCGCCCCCGGGAACACTGAAGCTTTCTTT,CASSLAPGNTEAFF
TRBJ2-7,.,TRBV12-3/TRBV12-4,.,TGTGCCAGCAGGACCGGGGCGGCGACCTACGAGCAGTACTTC,CASRTGAATYEQYF
TRBJ1-2,.,TRBV5-1,TRBD1,TGCGCCAGCAGCTTGGCAGGGGGCGCCTATGGCTACACCTTC,CASSLAGGAYGYTF
TRBJ2-7,.,TRBV5-1,.,TGCGCCAGCAGCGGGGACCCCTACGAGCAGTACTTC,CASSGDPYEQYF
TRBJ1-6,.,TRBV6-5,.,TGTGCCAGCAGTTACTCCCGCAGCTCCTATAATTCACCCCTCCACTTT,CASSYSRSSYNSPLHF
TRBJ1-5,few,TRBV7-9,TRBD1,TGTGCCAGCAGCTTAACAGGGGGCGGTGATCAGCCCCAGCATTTT,CASSLTGGGDQPQHF
TRBJ2-7,few,TRBV12-3/TRBV12-4,.,TGTGCCAGCGAAAGGTTCTACGAGCAGTACTTC,CASERFYEQYF
TRBJ2-4,.,TRBV7-2,.,TGTGCCAGCAGCTTAGTACTAGGCAGGGTGATAGCCAAAAACATTCAGTACTTC,CASSLVLGRVIAKNIQYF
TRBJ2-3,few,TRBV4-1,TRBD2,TGCGCCAGCAGCCCTCTCTGGGGGGGTAGCGAGGACACAGATACGCAGTATTTT,CASSPLWGGSEDTDTQYF
TRBJ1-1,.,TRBV7-3,.,TGTGCCAGCAGCTTAGATAAGTGGGGCACTGAAGCTTTCTTT,CASSLDKWGTEAFF
TRBJ2-2,once,TRBV6-2/TRBV6-3,TRBD2,TGTGCCAGCCTCCGGACTAGCGGGGGGAACACCGGGGAGCTGTTTTTT,CASLRTSGGNTGELFF
TRBJ1-1,few,TRBV30,.,TGTGCCTCAATATTCCTGAGACAGCAGAACACTGAAGCTTTCTTT,CASIFLRQQNTEAFF
TRBJ2-3,few,TRBV5-1,.,TGCGCCAGCAGATCACCAGATACGCAGTATTTT,CASRSPDTQYF
TRBJ2-2,.,TRBV24-1,.,TGTGCCACCGCGAGGGAGGCCGGGGAGCTGTTTTTT,CATAREAGELFF
TRBJ1-2,.,TRBV18,.,TGTGCCAGCTCACCGTGGCAGGGAAGCGACTATGGCTACACCTTC,CASSPWQGSDYGYTF
TRBJ2-3,.,TRBV11-2,.,TGTGCCAGCAGCTTATGGGGCACAGATACGCAGTATTTT,CASSLWGTDTQYF
TRBJ1-4,few,TRBV12-3/TRBV12-4,.,TGTGCCAGCAGTTTTCGGGAAAAACTGTTTTTT,CASSFREKLFF
TRBJ1-2,few,TRBV5-1,.,TGCGCCAGCTCCATGGACAGTAACTATGGCTACACCTTC,CASSMDSNYGYTF
TRBJ2-3,.,TRBV2,.,TGTGCCAGCAGTGAAGCCTCAGGCGGGGTGACAGGGCCAACAGATACGCAGTATTTT,CASSEASGGVTGPTDTQYF
TRBJ2-2,.,TRBV27,.,TGTGCCAGCAGCTTCGGGGCAGGTGGAACCGGGGAGCTGTTTTTT,CASSFGAGGTGELFF
TRBJ1-1,few,TRBV20-1,.,TGCAGTGTAAACCCAGGGGTCACTGAAGCTTTCTTT,CSVNPGVTEAFF
TRBJ2-7,few,TRBV9,TRBD2,TGTGCCAGCAGCTCGCGGGGGTTCTCCTACGAGCAGTACTTC,CASSSRGFSYEQYF
TRBJ1-2,few,TRBV5-5,.,TGTGCCAGCAGCCTGGAGACTTTAGGCTACACCTTC,CASSLETLGYTF
TRBJ2-7,.,TRBV7-9,.,TGTGCCAGCAGCTTACGGTCAGTCAGTCCAGGGCCGGGGGAGCAGTACTTC,CASSLRSVSPGPGEQYF
TRBJ2-3,few,TRBV20-1,TRBD2,TGCAGTGCTAGAGATTTGGCTAGCGGAGCTTTGGCAGATACGCAGTATTTT,CSARDLASGALADTQYF
TRBJ2-1,few,TRBV5-8,.,TGTGCCAGCAGCTCCTTAACAACCGAGCACAATGAGCAGTTCTTC,CASSSLTTEHNEQFF
TRBJ2-1,.,TRBV12-3/TRBV12-4,TRBD2,TGTGCCAGCAGTTTCCCCCTAGCGGGGGGGCAAAGGTACAATGAGCAGTTCTTC,CASSFPLAGGQRYNEQFF
TRBJ2-2,few,TRBV7-2,TRBD1,TGTGCCAGCAGCCGGCGGACAGGGTACGCCGGGGAGCTGTTTTTT,CASSRRTGYAGELFF
TRBJ2-1,many,TRBV7-2,TRBD2,TGTGCCAGCAGCCCCAATGCGGGGGGGCTGTATGAGCAGTTCTTC,CASSPNAGGLYEQFF
TRBJ2-5,.,TRBV5-1,.,TGCGCCAGCAGCCGACTGACGGGACCAGGGACCCAGTACTTC,CASSRLTGPGTQYF
TRBJ2-5,few,TRBV27,TRBD1,TGTGCCAGCAGCCGCGGACAGGGGGGTTTAGAGACCCAGTACTTC,CASSRGQGGLETQYF
TRBJ2-5,few,TRBV18,.,TGTGCCAGCTCACCACCGTGGACCGGAGAGACCCAGTACTTC,CASSPPWTGETQYF
TRBJ1-1,.,TRBV5-1,.,TGCGCCAGCAGCTTGACGGACGGGATGAACACTGAAGCTTTCTTT,CASSLTDGMNTEAFF
TRBJ1-2,.,TRBV4-1,.,TGCGCCAGCAGCCAAGGGGAACTAAACCCAGCTGGCTACACCTTC,CASSQGELNPAGYTF
TRBJ1-4,few,TRBV5-1,.,TGCGCCAGCAGCTTGCCACGAGACGGTGAAAAACTGTTTTTT,CASSLPRDGEKLFF
TRBJ2-7,.,TRBV20-1,.,TGCAGTGCTAGCCTCCCCCCCAAACAGCAGTACTTC,CSASLPPKQQYF
TRBJ2-5,.,TRBV5-1,TRBD1,TGCGCCAGCAGCTTGGCGACAGGGGTCCAAGAGACCCAGTACTTC,CASSLATGVQETQYF